One and the same sample provided the 22 T cell receptor beta chains below, sequenced in a study of T cells after yellow fever vaccination (dated by TCRdb to the late 2010s). Library prep was done by 5' RACE. For sequencing, an Illumina HiSeq 2500 was employed. Using fastp trimming at Q25 and MiXCR clonotype assembly, TCRdb reanalyzed the public sequencing data and kept in-frame beta chains. Rows are combined by CDR3 protein, so each entry shows the most common genes and DNA. The sample table shows roughly 520,000 distinct CDR3 sequences, and around a fifth are seen once. The ten largest clones take up about 15% of the sample. The treatment or condition label corresponds to: live attenuated yellow fever vaccine strain. The starting material was PBMCs, obtained about 20 days after the first yellow fever vaccination. These receptors came from a man between 18 and 29 years old who received the YFV17D yellow fever vaccine.

Notes on this clonotype: At one boundary the junction diverges from the germline segment, which might be a read error. This chain links TRBV20-1 with TRBJ2-3; TRBD2 matches 11 bases. The V gene's germline CDR1 is DFQATT and CDR2 SNEGSKA (reference sequence). CDR3 size: 16 residues. The CDR3 region is CCARELAGGRADTQYF. CDR3 DNA: TGCTGTGCTAGAGAGCTAGCGGGGGGCCGCGCAGATACGCAGTATTTT.

V usage is TRBV6-5 and J usage is TRBJ1-2, with unresolved D. CDR1 and CDR2 from the germline V gene are MNHEY and SVGAGI. V shed 1 base and J shed 4 bases, with 13 bases lying between them. CDR3 length: 15 amino acids. CDR3 amino acids: CASSYFAGSGYGYTF. The CDR3 bases are TGTGCCAGCAGTTACTTCGCGGGGAGCGGCTATGGCTACACCTTC.

V and J are TRBV7-2 and TRBJ2-1; 10 bases fit TRBD2. V was pared by 0 bases and J by 15 bases, with 8 bases of the junction left unmatched. This CDR3 spans 14 amino acids. Per the germline V gene, CDR1 is SGHTA and CDR2 is FQGNSA. The CDR3 protein is CASSLASGGKSPFF. The CDR3 DNA is TGTGCCAGCAGCTTAGCTAGCGGGGGGAAAAGCCCGTTCTTC.

This clonotype turned up a few times. The rearrangement uses TRBV27 and TRBJ1-1; 7 bases align to TRBD1. Losses at the gene ends were 4 bases for V and 1 base for J; bases not matched to a gene: 9. Germline CDR1 is MNHEY and CDR2 is SMNVEV (reference sequence). The CDR3 contains 16 residues. DNA for the CDR3: TGTGCCAGCAGTTCCCCCCGACAGGGCTGGAACACTGAAGCTTTCTTT. It codes for CASSSPRQGWNTEAFF.

V gene TRBV5-1 combines with J gene TRBJ2-3, with 8 positions matching TRBD2. In germline, CDR1 is SGHRS, CDR2 YFSETQ. The J segment lost 4 bases and the V segment lost 0 bases, leaving 7 bases of the junction unmatched. The CDR3 length is 16 residues. CDR3 nucleotides: TGCGCCAGCAGCTTGGCCCGCGGGGGGCGCTCAGATACGCAGTATTTT. Translated: CASSLARGGRSDTQYF.

This clonotype was counted only a few times. The chain has TRBV15 and TRBJ1-2; no clear D gene. Germline CDR1 reads LNHNV; CDR2 reads YYDKDF (reference sequence). The CDR3 spans 15 residues. The V end lost 1 base, the J end lost 5 bases, and 14 bases lay between the germline ends. The CDR3 loop is CATSRGGSEFYGYTF. As DNA, the CDR3 is TGTGCCACCAGCAGAGGTGGGTCAGAATTTTATGGCTACACCTTC.

The rearrangement joins TRBV20-1 to TRBJ2-1; 7 nucleotides match TRBD1. The CDR3 loop spans 14 amino acids. Per the germline V gene, CDR1 is DFQATT and CDR2 is SNEGSKA (reference sequence). With V trimmed by 6 bases and J by 2 bases, 7 bases remained unmatched. CDR3: CSAEQGPTYNEQFF. The CDR3 DNA reads TGCAGTGCGGAACAGGGGCCCACCTACAATGAGCAGTTCTTC.

This clonotype was found a few times. The gene calls are TRBV19 and TRBJ2-1; D is uncertain. V was shortened by 1 base and J by 4 bases, with 14 bases between the two germline ends. The CDR3 covers 16 residues. Germline CDR1 reads LNHDA; CDR2 reads SQIVND (reference sequence). The CDR3: CASSIGPGFLYNEQFF. DNA for the CDR3: TGTGCCAGTAGTATAGGCCCGGGCTTTTTATACAATGAGCAGTTCTTC.

The chain joins TRBV11-2 to TRBJ2-6; a weak D match, TRBD2 (5 bases). The CDR3 spans 16 residues. Trimming cost V 2 bases and J 2 bases, with 10 bases left between them. Germline V gene sequence: CDR1 SGHAT, CDR2 FQNNGV. The CDR3 sequence: CASSLFRGTGANVLTF. The CDR3 DNA reads TGTGCCAGCAGCTTATTCCGGGGAACTGGGGCCAACGTCCTGACTTTC. Complete variable domain (other parts from reference TRBV11-2 and TRBJ2-6): EAGVAQSPRYKIIEKRQSVAFWCNPISGHATLYWYQQILGQGPKLLIQFQNNGVVDDSQLPKDRFSAERLKGVDSTLKIQPAKLEDSAVYLCASSLFRGTGANVLTFGAGSRLTVL.

The rearrangement joins TRBV6-2 or TRBV6-3 to TRBJ2-1; 8 bases match TRBD2. V was pared by 0 bases and J by 2 bases, with 12 bases of the junction left unmatched. This CDR3 comprises 19 residues. Germline CDR1 reads MNHEY; CDR2 reads SVGEGT. CDR3: CASSYSRPGLGKTYNEQFF. The CDR3, as DNA: TGTGCCAGCAGTTACTCGCGGCCGGGACTAGGAAAAACCTACAATGAGCAGTTCTTC.

This clonotype has a count of ten or more. CDR3 loop: CASSSNPGQGNTEAFF. The CDR3 DNA follows: TGCGCCAGCAGCTCTAATCCGGGACAGGGAAACACTGAAGCTTTCTTT. The genes are TRBV5-1 and TRBJ1-1; 9 nucleotides match TRBD1. The J segment lost 2 bases and the V segment lost 3 bases, leaving 8 bases of the junction unmatched. The V gene's germline CDR1 is SGHRS and CDR2 YFSETQ. The CDR3 sequence is 16 residues long.

This chain uses TRBV7-9 with TRBJ2-5, with 7 bases identical to TRBD1. The germline V gene has CDR1 SEHNR and CDR2 FQNEAQ (reference sequence). Losses at the gene ends were 5 bases for V and 3 bases for J; bases not matched to a gene: 9. This CDR3 has 15 residues. CDR3 nucleotides: TGTGCCAGCAGCGGCTGGACCGACAGGGAAGAGACCCAGTACTTC. This translates into CASSGWTDREETQYF.

The chain employs TRBV7-9 and TRBJ2-1; TRBD2 aligns across 7 bases. The CDR3 runs 17 residues. From germline, CDR1 is SEHNR and CDR2 FQNEAQ (reference sequence). J was trimmed by 0 bases and V by 5 bases; bases with no gene match: 10. The CDR3 nucleotides read TGTGCCAGCAGCCGACAAGGACTAGAGAGCTCCTACAATGAGCAGTTCTTC. Its translation: CASSRQGLESSYNEQFF.

The V and J genes are TRBV12-3 or TRBV12-4 and TRBJ2-1, with 7 bases matching TRBD2. This CDR3 region has 15 residues. V was pared by 6 bases and J by 9 bases, with 14 bases of the junction left unmatched. The CDR3 spells CASSQPGAGGGEQFF. The CDR3 DNA reads TGTGCCAGCAGCCAACCGGGAGCCGGCGGGGGTGAGCAGTTCTTC.

This clonotype was counted once. The chain is built from TRBV25-1 and TRBJ2-1; D not certain. Trimming took 4 bases from V and 0 from J, leaving 19 bases between them. The CDR3 runs to 18 residues. Germline values: CDR1 MGHDK, CDR2 SYGVNS. The CDR3 is CASSVWPPPRGSYNEQFF. CDR3 coding DNA: TGTGCCAGCAGTGTTTGGCCTCCCCCCAGAGGCTCCTACAATGAGCAGTTCTTC. Full variable domain (remainder filled in from reference TRBV25-1 and TRBJ2-1): EADIYQTPRYLVIGTGKKITLECSQTMGHDKMYWYQQDPGMELHLIHYSYGVNSTEKGDLSSESTVSRIRTEHFPLTLESARPSHTSQYLCASSVWPPPRGSYNEQFFGPGTRLTVL.

J is TRBJ1-2 and V is TRBV4-3, with TRBD1 identical over 9 bases. V trimming: 1 base; J trimming: 7 bases; junction bases outside the gene matches: 16. There are 18 residues in the CDR3. Germline CDR1 is LGHNA and CDR2 is YSLEER. CDR3 sequence: CASSQGGTGYEGFVGYTF. The CDR3 DNA follows: TGCGCCAGCAGCCAAGGGGGGACAGGGTATGAGGGGTTTGTTGGCTACACCTTC.

This clonotype appeared a few times. V gene TRBV6-5 combines with J gene TRBJ2-2, with D perhaps being TRBD1 or TRBD2 (7 bases each). Germline V lookup: CDR1 MNHEY, CDR2 SVGAGI. With 6 bases removed from V and 7 bases from J, the gap between germline ends came to 21 bases. The CDR3 is 16 residues long. CDR3 nucleotide sequence: TGTGCCAGCAGAACTAGAGTTGGGGGGGACAGCGGGGAGCTGTTTTTT. Translation gives CASRTRVGGDSGELFF.

The table lists this clonotype with a few counts. The chain employs TRBV5-1 and TRBJ1-2; TRBD1 matches 10 bases. The length of the CDR3 is 15 residues. The germline gives CDR1 SGHRS, CDR2 YFSETQ. Losses at the gene ends were 3 bases for V and 3 bases for J; bases not matched to a gene: 5. CDR3 region: CASSSSGTGDYGYTF. In DNA, the CDR3 is TGCGCCAGCAGCTCCTCCGGGACAGGGGACTATGGCTACACCTTC.

This clonotype appeared a few times. The chain carries TRBV5-1 and TRBJ1-2; 12 bases match TRBD1. Germline V lookup: CDR1 SGHRS, CDR2 YFSETQ. Germline trimming cut 2 bases from V and 8 bases from J; bases unmatched to any gene: 4. The CDR3 is 14 amino acids. The CDR3 DNA is TGCGCCAGCAGCTTAGGGACAGGGGGCGCGGGCTACACCTTC. Residues: CASSLGTGGAGYTF.

This clonotype has more than one count but fewer than ten. The chain carries TRBV20-1 and TRBJ1-2; a possible D gene is TRBD1 (5 bases). The CDR3 runs 13 residues. The V end lost 2 bases, the J end lost 4 bases, and 11 bases lay between the germline ends. Germline V gene sequence: CDR1 DFQATT, CDR2 SNEGSKA (reference sequence). CDR3 loop: CSARIWGAYGYTF. Here the CDR3 DNA reads TGCAGTGCTAGAATTTGGGGCGCCTATGGCTACACCTTC.

The rearrangement uses TRBV25-1 and TRBJ1-4; D might be TRBD1 (6 bases). Germline loops: CDR1 MGHDK, CDR2 SYGVNS. The V end was cut by 7 bases, the J end by 8 bases, with 17 bases between. The CDR3 totals 14 residues. The CDR3 DNA reads TGTGCCAGCACCCCCGGGGGGGGCGAGGAAAAACTGTTTTTT. This gives the protein CASTPGGGEEKLFF.

The rearrangement links TRBV4-1 to TRBJ2-2; D remains ambiguous. CDR1 and CDR2 from the germline V gene are MGHRA and YSYEKL. The CDR3 contains 15 residues. The V end was cut by 1 base, the J end by 4 bases, with 10 bases between. CDR3 region: CASSQGKFGTGELFF. The CDR3 nucleotides read TGCGCCAGCAGCCAAGGCAAGTTCGGCACCGGGGAGCTGTTTTTT.